The TCR beta chain under discussion was sequenced for a study of T cell responses to AZD1222 COVID-19 vaccine. CDR3 size: 12 residues. The germline gives CDR1 MNHNS, CDR2 SASEGT. The V end lost 1 base, the J end lost 13 bases, and 13 bases lay between the germline ends. With respect to this clone: Its antigen is not identified.

Some clones are missing from TCRdb's copy, which holds only in-frame ones; the method was immunoSEQ multiplex PCR. This sample yields tens of thousands of clones, of which around four fifths are seen a single time; roughly 6.5% belongs to the top ten. General study results and limits: Clonal diversity was possibly underestimated, and the donors were mostly white British, with more females. Seropositivity was recorded at baseline in only a handful of AZD1222 recipients. Repertoires in all cases were sampled only once the peak T cell response had passed. Distributed over spike, vaccine-associated CD4 TCRs predominated at 160-218 and 743-854.

The TCR was taken from an adult who received the AZD1222 COVID-19 vaccine. This sample comprised peripheral blood, obtained 28 days after the second AZD1222 dose. This chain uses TRBV6-1 with TRBJ2-5; D is undetermined. CDR3 in amino acids: CASSEDNTPRYF. The CDR3 nucleotides read TGTGCCAGCAGTGAAGACAACACACCTCGGTACTTC.